The 18 T cell receptor beta chains listed next were all sequenced from one sample in a study of monozygotic twins with cystic fibrosis (dated by TCRdb to the early 2020s). The library was prepared using the immunoSEQ multiplex PCR assay. TCRdb's version of the immuneACCESS table is confined to in-frame rearrangements and falls short of the full clone set. An unresolved V gene accounts for under half of the shortfall where checked; the remainder is of unknown origin. The sample profile shows under 20,000 clones; approximately 97% of them were found once. Roughly 1.9% of the sample goes to the ten largest clones. Sequenced sample: blood. These receptors were collected from a woman aged 25-40 years with cystic fibrosis.

This sequence joins TRBV18 and TRBJ2-1; no clear D gene. V was cut by 3 bases and J by 4 bases, with 16 bases left in between. Germline CDR1 reads KGHSH; CDR2 reads LQKENI. CDR3 size: 16 residues. Here the CDR3 DNA reads TGTGCCAGCTCACCTAAGACTTACTATCTTTACAATGAGCAGTTCTTC. Its protein product is CASSPKTYYLYNEQFF.

The CDR3 region is CASSSPGQGIYEQYF. The CDR3 region has the DNA TGTGCCAGCAGCTCACCGGGACAGGGAATTTACGAGCAGTACTTC. The V gene is TRBV7-9, the J gene TRBJ2-7, with 9 bases aligning to TRBD1. The CDR3 consists of 15 residues. CDR1 and CDR2 from the germline V gene are SEHNR and FQNEAQ (reference sequence). The V and J ends lost 4 bases and 4 bases, in that order; junction bases with no gene match: 8. The full variable domain, in which reference TRBV7-9 and TRBJ2-7 provide the parts outside the CDR3, is DTGVSQNPRHKITKRGQNVTFRCDPISEHNRLYWYRQTLGQGPEFLTYFQNEAQLEKSRLLSDRFSAERPKGSFSTLEIQRTEQGDSAMYLCASSSPGQGIYEQYFGPGTRLTVT.

In its sample, this clone was seen once. The J gene is TRBJ1-1, the V gene TRBV6-6; 7 positions agree with TRBD1. The J segment lost 0 bases and the V segment lost 6 bases, leaving 4 bases of the junction unmatched. This CDR3 has 14 amino acids. Germline CDR1 is MNHNY and CDR2 is SVGAGI (reference sequence). The CDR3 coding sequence is TGTGCCAGCAGCCCGGACAGGCTGAACACTGAAGCTTTCTTT. Protein: CASSPDRLNTEAFF.

The rearrangement links TRBV4-2 to TRBJ1-2; weak D call: TRBD1 (6 bases). V lost 1 base to trimming and J lost 4 bases, with 19 bases between them. Germline V gene data show CDR1 as LGHNA and CDR2 as YNFKEQ. The CDR3 is 17 amino acids. CDR3 DNA sequence: TGTGCCAGCAGCCAAGTCGGGGGGGGGCAGGAAGCCTATGGCTACACCTTC. It codes for CASSQVGGGQEAYGYTF.

This sequence joins TRBV5-1 and TRBJ2-7; 10 bases are a match to TRBD1. Trimming took 3 bases from V and 2 from J; bases not matched to a gene: 2. The CDR3 is 14 residues long. Germline V gene data show CDR1 as SGHRS and CDR2 as YFSETQ. This chain's CDR3 is CASSYGTGAYEQYF. The CDR3 DNA follows: TGCGCCAGCAGCTACGGGACAGGGGCCTACGAGCAGTACTTC.

The rearrangement links TRBV19 to TRBJ1-5, with D unclear. The CDR3 consists of 15 residues. The germline V gene has CDR1 LNHDA and CDR2 SQIVND (reference sequence). V was trimmed by 2 bases and J by 6 bases, leaving 14 bases between them. The CDR3 coding sequence is TGTGCCAGTAGTATATCCGTCATCTCCGGTCAGCCCCAGCATTTT. It encodes CASSISVISGQPQHF.

This chain joins TRBV29-1 and TRBJ2-3; 7 bases line up with TRBD2. Trimming cost V 3 bases and J 3 bases; bases outside gene matches: 6. Germline lookup yields CDR1 SQVTM and CDR2 ANQGSEA. This CDR3 is 14 amino acids long. CDR3: CSVEKRGLTDTQYF. The CDR3 DNA reads as TGCAGCGTTGAGAAGCGGGGACTTACAGATACGCAGTATTTT.

J is TRBJ1-2 and V is TRBV6-5; D is undetermined. CDR1 is MNHEY and CDR2 is SVGAGI in the germline V gene. The V gene lost 6 bases and the J gene lost 3 bases, with 11 bases spanning the gap. This CDR3 contains 13 residues. CDR3 in DNA: TGTGCCAGCAGACGTACCCCCGACTATGGCTACACCTTC. Amino acid sequence: CASRRTPDYGYTF.

This clone has just a few counts. The gene calls are TRBV2 and TRBJ2-2; perhaps TRBD2 as D (5 bases). V was cut by 8 bases and J by 4 bases, with 11 bases left in between. The germline CDR1 and CDR2 sequences are SNHLY and FYNNEI. The CDR3 is made up of 13 amino acids. The CDR3 DNA follows: TGTGCCAGCCGGGAATTGCTCACCGGGGAGCTGTTTTTT. Its translation is CASRELLTGELFF.

In DNA, the CDR3 is TGTGCCAGCGGCCGGCAGACAACTAATGAAAAACTGTTTTTT. Its protein is CASGRQTTNEKLFF. This chain joins TRBV6-1 and TRBJ1-4; D is undetermined. Between the trimmed V and J ends, which lost 8 bases and 0 bases, there was a span of 10 bases. This CDR3 contains 14 residues. From germline, CDR1 is MNHNS and CDR2 SASEGT.

The rearrangement links TRBV30 to TRBJ1-5; a possible D gene is TRBD1 (6 bases). The V end lost 3 bases, the J end lost 8 bases, and 14 bases lay between the germline ends. The CDR3 extends over 13 amino acids. CDR1 and CDR2 from the germline V gene are GTSNPN and SVGIG (reference sequence). This chain's CDR3 is CAWSQGGGKPQHF. CDR3 bases: TGTGCCTGGAGCCAGGGAGGGGGGAAGCCCCAGCATTTT. Full variable domain (missing parts from reference TRBV30 and TRBJ1-5): SQTIHQWPATLVQPVGSPLSLECTVEGTSNPNLYWYRQAAGRGLQLLFYSVGIGQISSEVPQNLSASRPQDRQFILSSKKLLLSDSGFYLCAWSQGGGKPQHFGDGTRLSIL.

The chain joins TRBV7-9 to TRBJ2-6; 10 bases line up with TRBD1. After removal of 4 bases from V and 0 bases from J, the junction contained 9 bases not matched to a gene. The CDR3 totals 19 residues. CDR1 SEHNR and CDR2 FQNEAQ come from the germline V gene (reference sequence). For the CDR3, the DNA is TGTGCCAGCAGCTCCTCGCCCGGGACAGGGGTCTCTGGGGCCAACGTCCTGACTTTC. It is translated as CASSSSPGTGVSGANVLTF.

The chain carries TRBV5-6 and TRBJ2-7; TRBD2 might be the D (7 bases). From germline, CDR1 is SGHDT and CDR2 YYEEEE. V was trimmed by 4 bases and J by 2 bases, leaving 16 bases between them. CDR3 length: 15 amino acids. The CDR3 here is CASSPRGGEPYEQYF. DNA for the CDR3: TGTGCCAGCAGCCCGAGGGGGGGAGAACCCTACGAGCAGTACTTC.

The V gene is TRBV15, the J gene TRBJ2-4, with D hard to call. V lost 3 bases and J 11 bases, leaving 17 bases between the germline ends. CDR3 length equals 14 residues. CDR1 and CDR2 from the germline V gene are LNHNV and YYDKDF (reference sequence). For the CDR3, the DNA is TGTGCCACCAGCAGGGCCACCGGCCCCGGATTTCAGTACTTC. It yields the protein CATSRATGPGFQYF.

This chain uses TRBV7-9 with TRBJ1-1; 10 bases fit TRBD1. The J segment lost 4 bases and the V segment lost 5 bases, leaving 7 bases of the junction unmatched. Germline loops: CDR1 SEHNR, CDR2 FQNEAQ (reference sequence). This CDR3 is 15 amino acids long. CDR3 in DNA: TGTGCCAGCAGCACCTGGACAGGGGGGAGCACTGAAGCTTTCTTT. Its translation is CASSTWTGGSTEAFF.

The CDR3 DNA reads as TGTGCCAGCAGCTTAGGCTCCCCTTACGAGCAGTACTTC. This translates into CASSLGSPYEQYF. The chain couples TRBV11-2 to TRBJ2-7; D is undetermined. This CDR3 comprises 13 residues. CDR1 is SGHAT and CDR2 is FQNNGV in the germline V gene. The germline V and J ends were trimmed by 1 base and 4 bases, with 8 bases remaining between them.

The chain combines TRBV5-1 with TRBJ1-1; D gene uncertain. V shed 4 bases and J shed 7 bases, with 14 bases lying between them. The germline gives CDR1 SGHRS, CDR2 YFSETQ. The CDR3 is made up of 13 amino acids. The DNA of the CDR3 is TGCGCCAGCAGCCAAATCAGTGAGGGTGAAGCTTTCTTT. Translating gives CASSQISEGEAFF.

This clone was found once. The gene calls are TRBV30 and TRBJ1-3; D gene ambiguous. Trimming pared 2 bases from V and 4 bases from J, leaving 6 bases between. This CDR3 has 12 amino acids. Germline CDR1 and CDR2: GTSNPN and SVGIG (reference sequence). In nucleotides, the CDR3 is TGTGCCTGGAGTCCGACCGGAAACACCATATATTTT. Its protein is CAWSPTGNTIYF.